This TCR beta chain was recorded in a study of beta chain features in type 1 diabetes. For the study at large: Sorted cells examined across all samples numbered roughly 99,000,000. Study conclusions and caveats: Shortening of TCRB CDR3s, moderate but significant, appeared in all four CD4+ subsets of Type 1 diabetes patients. An over-representation of cells with high TCR expression could result from cDNA sequencing. In type 1 diabetes patients, VDJ junctions had fewer insertions; deletions at these junctions were more frequent.

Sorted CD4+ subsets: naive, central memory, regulatory, stem cell-like memory (CD45RO/CCR7/CD25/CD127/CD95/CD27 panel). Points on this clone: Its antigen is unknown. This CDR3 is also generated by other DNA sequences in the sample.

CDR1 is KGHSH, CDR2 LQKENI, per germline. This CDR3 has 14 residues. With 3 bases clipped from V and 5 bases from J, the junction kept 4 bases outside the gene matches. Isolated RNA was reverse transcribed in full, so expressed TCRB transcripts were sequenced. Sequencing was performed with immunoSEQ multiplex PCR; in TCRdb, only in-frame clones are kept and a portion is missing. Here the sample spans approximately 730,000 clones, under 15% being singletons. The sequence was obtained from a man aged 18 to 30 with type 1 diabetes. The V call is TRBV18, the J call TRBJ1-5; 7 bases are a match to TRBD1. The sample was naive CD4+ T cells from blood. CDR3 residues: CASSPRTGDQPQHF. Written as DNA, the CDR3 is TGTGCCAGCTCACCCAGAACAGGGGATCAGCCCCAGCATTTT.